These T cell receptor beta chains were read from a single sample in a study of early T cells in non-severe SARS-CoV-2 infection. One entry per CDR3 protein results from TCRdb running MiXCR on the 5' RACE reads. Here the sample spans about 44,000 distinct CDR3 sequences, approximately 12% being singletons. The sample consisted of whole blood. These receptors were obtained from an adult who was a healthcare worker with PCR-confirmed SARS-CoV-2 infection or an uninfected control (not recorded which). The CDR3 runs from the conserved cysteine through the conserved F or W. A D gene is named only where the DNA matches it firmly. Size values are once, few and many counts, or a class for expanded clones, and some rows have none.

>few|TRBV20-1|NA|TRBJ2-5
TGCAGTGCTAGAGATCCCGAGACCCCGTACTTC
CSARDPETPYF
>few|TRBV30|TRBD1|TRBJ2-7
TGTGCCTGCCAAACCGGGACAGGCTACTACGAGCAGTACTTC
CACQTGTGYYEQYF
>few|TRBV3-1|NA|TRBJ2-7
TGTGCCAGCAGCCAAGGGCTAGACTACGAGCAGTACTTC
CASSQGLDYEQYF
>NA|TRBV7-9|NA|TRBJ1-4
TGTGCCAGCAGCCCCCCCCTCGGAGCTAATGAAAAACTGTTTTTT
CASSPPLGANEKLFF
>many|TRBV20-1|TRBD2|TRBJ2-1
TGCAGTGCTAGAAGAGGGACTATGGTTAACAATGAGCAGTTCTTC
CSARRGTMVNNEQFF
>many|TRBV6-2/TRBV6-3|NA|TRBJ2-2
TGTGCCAGTGCAAACGGGGCGAACACCGGGGAGCTGTTTTTT
CASANGANTGELFF
>few|TRBV7-3|TRBD2|TRBJ2-3
TGTGCCAGCAGCTTGGAGTCCCGACTAGCGGGGACGAGCACAGATACGCAGTATTTT
CASSLESRLAGTSTDTQYF
>few|TRBV2|NA|TRBJ1-1
TGTGCCAGCATCCGGGACATAGTCTCCACTGAAGCTTTCTTT
CASIRDIVSTEAFF
>many|TRBV7-3|NA|TRBJ2-5
TGTGCCAGCCTAGACCGCAGTCCCCAGGAGACCCAGTACTTC
CASLDRSPQETQYF
>few|TRBV20-1|TRBD2|TRBJ2-7
TGCAGTGCTAGGATTAGCGGGACCTACGAGCAGTACTTC
CSARISGTYEQYF
>few|TRBV21-1|NA|TRBJ2-7
TGTGCCAGCAGCCCAAAGGGGGGTCGATCCTACGAGCAGTACTTC
CASSPKGGRSYEQYF
>few|TRBV18|NA|TRBJ1-5
TGTGCCAGCTCACCAGGGCAAAGCAATCAGCCCCAGCATTTT
CASSPGQSNQPQHF
>many|TRBV20-1|NA|TRBJ2-7
TGCAGTGCTAGTCCAGGCGTAACCTACGAGCAGTACTTC
CSASPGVTYEQYF
>few|TRBV20-1|TRBD2|TRBJ2-1
TGCAGTGCTTTGACTAGCAGGGCTTACAATGAGCAGTTCTTC
CSALTSRAYNEQFF
>many|TRBV25-1|TRBD2|TRBJ2-2
TGTGCCAGCAGTGTACGACTAGCGGGAGAGGTCGGGGAGCTGTTTTTT
CASSVRLAGEVGELFF
>many|TRBV29-1|TRBD2|TRBJ2-3
TGCAGCGTTCCCCCGCCTAGCGGGAGGGCGGGAGATACGCAGTATTTT
CSVPPPSGRAGDTQYF
>few|TRBV29-1|NA|TRBJ2-5
TGCAGCGTTGACTGGACACGAGAGACCCAGTACTTC
CSVDWTRETQYF
>few|TRBV7-6|NA|TRBJ2-1
TGTGCCAGCAGCTTTGGCCCCTGGCAGTCAACCTACAATGAGCAGTTCTTC
CASSFGPWQSTYNEQFF
>many|TRBV7-9|TRBD2|TRBJ2-5
TGTGCCAGCAGCCTTACTAGCGGGGAGACCCAGTACTTC
CASSLTSGETQYF
>NA|TRBV25-1|NA|TRBJ2-3
TGTGCCAGCAGTGGGGTCAGCACAGATACGCAGTATTTT
CASSGVSTDTQYF
>NA|TRBV2|TRBD1|TRBJ2-3
TGTGCCAGCAGTGAAGGGACAGGGCACACAGATACGCAGTATTTT
CASSEGTGHTDTQYF
>few|TRBV7-9|NA|TRBJ2-5
TGTGCCAGCAGCCCGGGACCCGGGGAGGAGACCCAGTACTTC
CASSPGPGEETQYF
>NA|TRBV7-9|NA|TRBJ2-7
TGTGCCAGCAGCTTTGGGCTTAGAGGTTCCGAGCAGTACTTC
CASSFGLRGSEQYF
>many|TRBV7-9|NA|TRBJ2-3
TGTGCCAGCACCCTATCTCGTACAGATACGCAGTATTTT
CASTLSRTDTQYF
>many|TRBV24-1|NA|TRBJ2-3
TGTGCCACCAGTGATGTGGCAGGAGCCACAGATACGCAGTATTTT
CATSDVAGATDTQYF
>few|TRBV18|TRBD1|TRBJ2-4
TGTGCCAGCTCACCTCGCTGGACAGGGAGGGCCAAAAACATTCAGTACTTC
CASSPRWTGRAKNIQYF
>many|TRBV29-1|NA|TRBJ2-2
TGCAGCGTTGCGCAGGCCACCGGGGAGCTGTTTTTT
CSVAQATGELFF
>many|TRBV29-1|TRBD1|TRBJ1-2
TGCAGCGTTGGGGACAGGGTCTATGGCTACACCTTC
CSVGDRVYGYTF
>many|TRBV7-9|NA|TRBJ1-1
TGTGCCAGCAGCTTAGATGGCAGCAGGAACACTGAAGCTTTCTTT
CASSLDGSRNTEAFF
>few|TRBV6-2/TRBV6-3|NA|TRBJ2-1
TGTGCCAGCAGTCCCCCAACCGGGGAGTGGGATGAGCAGTTCTTC
CASSPPTGEWDEQFF
>NA|TRBV21-1|NA|TRBJ1-1
TGTGCCAGCAGCAAAGGGGCAGGGCTTTTGAACACTGAAGCTTTCTTT
CASSKGAGLLNTEAFF
>many|TRBV27|NA|TRBJ1-5
TGTGCCAGCAGTTTATCGTTCTTCCCAGGGAGCAATCAGCCCCAGCATTTT
CASSLSFFPGSNQPQHF
>many|TRBV18|NA|TRBJ2-1
TGTGCCAGCTCACCGTCGGCCTTAATGGGGCAGTTCTTC
CASSPSALMGQFF
>many|TRBV7-3|NA|TRBJ2-5
TGTGCCAGCAGCTTTTCAGGGAGAGAGACCCAGTACTTC
CASSFSGRETQYF
>few|TRBV2|NA|TRBJ2-1
TGTGCCAGCAGTGATTACAGGGAAATGAATTGGCAGTTCTTC
CASSDYREMNWQFF
>NA|TRBV28|NA|TRBJ1-1
TGTGCCAGCAATCGACCGGGACGCTGGGAAGCTTTCTTT
CASNRPGRWEAFF
>few|TRBV12-3/TRBV12-4|TRBD2|TRBJ2-2
TGTGCCAGCAGTTTACAACTAGCGGGAGTGCGGATCGGGGAGCTGTTTTTT
CASSLQLAGVRIGELFF
>few|TRBV12-3/TRBV12-4|TRBD1|TRBJ2-6
TGTGCCAGCACCGAAACAGGGGCTGGGGCCAACGTCCTGACTTTC
CASTETGAGANVLTF
>many|TRBV4-3|NA|TRBJ2-5
TGCGCCAGCAGCCAAGAATTATCAGAGACCCAGTACTTC
CASSQELSETQYF
>NA|TRBV18|NA|TRBJ2-7
TGTGCCAGCTCGCGGGCCCCAGCCTACGAGCAGTACTTC
CASSRAPAYEQYF
>many|TRBV4-2|TRBD1|TRBJ2-3
TGTGCCAGCAGCCAAGAAACCAACAGGGGTAATACGCAGTATTTT
CASSQETNRGNTQYF
>NA|TRBV29-1|TRBD1|TRBJ1-1
TGCAGCGTGGCTACAGGGGATAGGTTCACTGAAGCTTTCTTT
CSVATGDRFTEAFF
>many|TRBV20-1|TRBD1|TRBJ2-5
TGCAGTGCTAGAGATAGCTCGGGACAGGGATGGGGGCTAGGAGAGACCCAGTACTTC
CSARDSSGQGWGLGETQYF
>many|TRBV5-1|NA|TRBJ2-5
TGCGCCAGCAGCCCGCGGGAGACCCAGTACTTC
CASSPRETQYF
>NA|TRBV15|NA|TRBJ2-7
TGTGCCACCAGCAGAGATCTTAGCTACGAGCAGTACTTC
CATSRDLSYEQYF
>many|TRBV7-9|NA|TRBJ1-5
TGTGCCAGCAGCCCTGAAGGACACGATGATAATCAGCCCCAGCATTTT
CASSPEGHDDNQPQHF
>few|TRBV28|NA|TRBJ2-1
TGTGCCAGCAGTTTAAGTGGGAGCCTAAGTGAGCAGTTCTTC
CASSLSGSLSEQFF
>few|TRBV20-1|NA|TRBJ1-1
TGCAGTGCTAGAGATCCGGGCGGGGCTACCCGGGGGGCTTTCTTT
CSARDPGGATRGAFF
>many|TRBV7-2|TRBD2|TRBJ2-2
TGTGCCAGCAGCTTACGAGCGGGGGATGCCGCGAACACCGGGGAGCTGTTTTTT
CASSLRAGDAANTGELFF
>many|TRBV6-1|NA|TRBJ2-1
TGTGCCAGCAGTGAAAAGGCGGATTACAATGAGCAGTTCTTC
CASSEKADYNEQFF
>few|TRBV6-1|NA|TRBJ2-7
TGTGCCAGCAGTGGGGCAGGGGTCTACGAGCAGTACTTC
CASSGAGVYEQYF
>many|TRBV19|NA|TRBJ2-1
TGTGCCAGTAAGGAGCCATCCTACGGCCATGAGCAGTTCTTC
CASKEPSYGHEQFF
>many|TRBV25-1|NA|TRBJ1-4
TGTGCCAGCAGTGAATCGAAGACGGCCGATGATGGTGAAAAACTGTTTTTT
CASSESKTADDGEKLFF
>few|TRBV5-1|NA|TRBJ2-7
TGCGCCAGCAGCCCAGACAGGACCCGCTACGAGCAGTACTTC
CASSPDRTRYEQYF
>NA|TRBV6-1|NA|TRBJ1-4
TGTGCCAGCAGTGATGTTTACGGGGAACAGGATGAAAAACTGTTTTTT
CASSDVYGEQDEKLFF